The clone carrying this T cell receptor beta chain appeared a single time. The antigen remains undetermined. CDR3 size: 13 residues. Looked up from germline, CDR1 is MGHRA and CDR2 is YSYEKL. Trimming pared 1 base from V and 10 bases from J, leaving 12 bases between. The sample originates from a study of monozygotic twins with cystic fibrosis. Study-level results: Monozygotic CF twins shared more identical nucleotide clonotypes than unrelated patients. The repertoire was suggested to be naive-dominated, clonality median approximately 0.0093.

Profiling relied on immunoSEQ multiplex PCR, and the TCRdb table lists in-frame clones only, not all of them. Here the sample spans about 22,000 clones, around 98% being singletons. Sequencing was performed on blood. The V and J genes are TRBV4-1 and TRBJ2-3; D uncertain. The source of this sequence is a girl aged 5 to 17 with cystic fibrosis. The CDR3: CASSQVLLSPQYF. The CDR3, as DNA: TGCGCCAGCAGCCAAGTCTTGCTGTCCCCGCAGTATTTT.